The 30 T cell receptor beta chains presented below share a single source sample, sequenced in a study of T-cell reconstitution after alpha-beta-depleted transplantation in children. It was with unique molecular identifiers that the TCRbeta library was prepared. From the PCR reads, TCRdb called clonotypes with MiXCR, one entry per CDR3 protein. The repertoire holds about 100,000 distinct CDR3 sequences, with approximately 6% as singletons. The sequenced sample was PBMCs, mostly from graft donor cells, obtained 60 days after TCRalphabeta/CD19-depleted stem cell transplant. These receptors all stem from a female patient under 10 years old who had a stem cell transplant for Fanconi anemia, so the T cells may come from the graft donor.

A few counts support this clonotype. This chain links TRBV21-1 with TRBJ2-1; the table calls TRBD1, which could not be checked here. TRBV21-1 is a pseudogene. CDR3 length: 14 residues. The chain's CDR3 is CASSKDRTLNEQFF. The CDR3 DNA follows: TGTGCCAGCAGCAAAGACAGGACACTCAATGAGCAGTTCTTC.

This clonotype was seen at least ten times. The chain uses TRBV28 and TRBJ2-3; TRBD2 agrees at 11 bases. J gave up 0 bases and V 3 bases, and 2 bases lay outside the gene matches. The CDR3 has 16 amino acids. Per germline, CDR1 MDHEN and CDR2 SYDVKM. The CDR3 sequence is CASSFTSGGSTDTQYF. Here the CDR3 DNA reads TGTGCCAGCAGTTTTACTAGCGGGGGAAGCACAGATACGCAGTATTTT. Full variable domain (remainder filled in from reference TRBV28 and TRBJ2-3): DVKVTQSSRYLVKRTGEKVFLECVQDMDHENMFWYRQDPGLGLRLIYFSYDVKMKEKGDIPEGYSVSREKKERFSLILESASTNQTSMYLCASSFTSGGSTDTQYFGPGTRLTVL.

This clonotype has ten or more counts. This chain connects TRBV25-1 to TRBJ1-1, with TRBD1 as a possible D gene (5 bases). Germline CDR1 is MGHDK and CDR2 is SYGVNS. The CDR3 has 14 amino acids. Deletions cut 2 bases from V and 3 bases from J, with 10 bases between. CDR3 loop: CASSELSRDTEAFF. The DNA for the CDR3 is TGTGCCAGCAGTGAACTCAGCAGGGACACTGAAGCTTTCTTT.

This clonotype was observed at least ten times. The chain uses TRBV5-1 and TRBJ1-6; TRBD1 aligns across 7 bases. Germline CDR1 and CDR2: SGHRS and YFSETQ. With V trimmed by 0 bases and J by 7 bases, 4 bases remained unmatched. The CDR3 runs 15 residues. CDR3: CASSLDGQENSPLHF. Written as DNA, the CDR3 is TGCGCCAGCAGCTTGGATGGACAGGAAAATTCACCCCTCCACTTT.

The table lists this clonotype with many counts. The CDR3 sequence: CSAERTPLHF. The CDR3 DNA reads as TGCAGTGCGGAACGGACACCCCTCCACTTT. The chain is built from TRBV20-1 and TRBJ1-6; D uncertain. V was pared by 6 bases and J by 11 bases, with 8 bases between. The CDR3 extends over 10 amino acids. The germline V gene has CDR1 DFQATT and CDR2 SNEGSKA (reference sequence).

This clonotype has ten or more counts. The rearrangement uses TRBV7-2 and TRBJ2-1; D is ambiguous. Germline CDR1 SGHTA, CDR2 FQGNSA. The CDR3 is made up of 13 amino acids. The germline V and J ends were trimmed by 2 bases and 13 bases, with 15 bases remaining between them. DNA for the CDR3: TGTGCCAGCAGCTTATCGCTAGGCAATCGACAGTTCTTC. Its protein product is CASSLSLGNRQFF.

At least ten counts were recorded for this clonotype. This chain uses TRBV20-1 with TRBJ2-1; D remains ambiguous. CDR1 is DFQATT, CDR2 SNEGSKA, per germline (reference sequence). Trimming took off 4 bases at V and 5 bases at J, with 15 bases between the two ends. This CDR3 comprises 14 residues. The CDR3 loop is CSATRELINNEQFF. CDR3 DNA: TGCAGTGCTACCCGAGAGCTTATCAACAATGAGCAGTTCTTC.

The chain uses TRBV28 and TRBJ1-1; D is undetermined. In germline, CDR1 is MDHEN, CDR2 SYDVKM. This CDR3 comprises 15 residues. The V end lost 6 bases, the J end lost 0 bases, and 14 bases lay between the germline ends. CDR3 protein: CASSRLWEMNTEAFF. The CDR3 nucleotides read TGTGCCAGCAGCCGACTATGGGAAATGAACACTGAAGCTTTCTTT.

This clonotype was detected many times. The chain uses TRBV4-1 and TRBJ2-3; no firm D call. CDR3 length equals 14 residues. Germline V gene lookup returns CDR1 MGHRA and CDR2 YSYEKL. V was trimmed by 4 bases and J by 2 bases, leaving 10 bases between them. The CDR3 DNA reads TGCGCCAGCAGCCGGTCGATCTACACAGATACGCAGTATTTT. Its protein product is CASSRSIYTDTQYF.

This clonotype has more than one count but fewer than ten. The chain recombines TRBV18 with TRBJ1-4; the D is unclear. The CDR3 spans 14 residues. Germline V gene sequence: CDR1 KGHSH, CDR2 LQKENI. Trimming left V 3 bases short and J 5 bases short, with 10 bases between. The CDR3 nucleotides read TGTGCCAGCTCACCTTTCCAGAAGAATGAAAAACTGTTTTTT. This gives the protein CASSPFQKNEKLFF.

This clonotype occurred a few times. The V and J genes are TRBV4-2 and TRBJ2-1; TRBD2 aligns across 12 bases. This CDR3 is 17 amino acids long. V trimming: 0 bases; J trimming: 8 bases; junction bases outside the gene matches: 8. CDR1 and CDR2 (germline): LGHNA, YNFKEQ. The CDR3 bases are TGTGCCAGCAGCCAAGAAGGGGCTAGCGGGAGGGCCCATGAGCAGTTCTTC. This codes for CASSQEGASGRAHEQFF.

In this sample, this clonotype turned up many times. The genes are TRBV5-1 and TRBJ2-3; 8 bases line up with TRBD1. Per the germline V gene, CDR1 is SGHRS and CDR2 is YFSETQ. V lost 6 bases, J lost 3 bases, and 12 bases stayed unmatched. This CDR3 has 16 amino acids. In DNA, the CDR3 is TGCGCCAGCACTAAATCAGGGGGCGTTCGGACAGATACGCAGTATTTT. Translating it yields CASTKSGGVRTDTQYF.

This clonotype was observed a few times. V usage is TRBV24-1 and J usage is TRBJ1-2; D not certain. The CDR3 sequence is 11 residues long. The ends were cut back, 2 bases at V and 4 bases at J, with 1 base in the middle. CDR1 is KGHDR, CDR2 SFDVKD, per germline. The CDR3 nucleotides read TGTGCCACCAGTGATTCCTATGGCTACACCTTC. Translated: CATSDSYGYTF.

The sample holds many counts of this clonotype. The chain joins TRBV10-2 to TRBJ2-5; maybe TRBD2 (6 bases). This CDR3 spans 17 amino acids. Germline V CDR1 and CDR2: WSHSY, SAAADI. The V gene lost 8 bases and the J gene lost 1 base, with 23 bases spanning the gap. The CDR3 reads CASLRGNAGRIQETQYF. The CDR3 region has the DNA TGCGCCAGCTTACGGGGAAATGCGGGACGGATCCAAGAGACCCAGTACTTC.

CDR3 sequence (DNA): TGTGCCAGCAGCCCCGGGACACACACAGATACGCAGTATTTT. This encodes CASSPGTHTDTQYF. This sequence joins TRBV11-2 and TRBJ2-3; perhaps TRBD1 as D (6 bases). The germline V and J ends were trimmed by 5 bases and 2 bases, with 11 bases remaining between them. The CDR3 loop spans 14 amino acids. Germline CDR1 and CDR2: SGHAT and FQNNGV.

This clonotype was seen repeatedly, ten times or more. The chain carries TRBV28 and TRBJ2-3; perhaps D is TRBD1 or TRBD2 (6 bases each). This CDR3 has 16 amino acids. Looked up from germline, CDR1 is MDHEN and CDR2 is SYDVKM. The V end was cut by 3 bases, the J end by 2 bases, with 15 bases between. This CDR3 is CASSFWGATTTDTQYF. Written as DNA, the CDR3 is TGTGCCAGCAGTTTTTGGGGGGCTACGACCACAGATACGCAGTATTTT.

The chain has TRBV29-1 and TRBJ2-7; D tentatively reads TRBD1 or TRBD2 (5 bases each). Germline assignment: CDR1 SQVTM and CDR2 ANQGSEA. The CDR3 totals 11 residues. Trimming removed 4 bases from V and 5 bases from J, with 9 bases in between. The CDR3 loop reads CSVAGAHEQYF. The CDR3 DNA follows: TGCAGCGTTGCCGGGGCCCACGAGCAGTACTTC.

Many counts were recorded for this clonotype. The chain uses TRBV5-6 and TRBJ2-1; D ambiguous. The CDR3 loop spans 14 amino acids. Germline V CDR1 and CDR2: SGHDT, YYEEEE. V was cut by 8 bases and J by 4 bases, with 16 bases left in between. DNA for the CDR3: TGTGCCAGTCATCCAGGTTCCCCTTACAATGAGCAGTTCTTC. Its protein product is CASHPGSPYNEQFF. Looking up the rest from reference TRBV5-6 and TRBJ2-1 gives the full variable domain: DAGVTQSPTHLIKTRGQQVTLRCSPKSGHDTVSWYQQALGQGPQFIFQYYEEEERQRGNFPDRFSGHQFPNYSSELNVNALLLGDSALYLCASHPGSPYNEQFFGPGTRLTVL.

This clonotype was seen ten or more times. The chain is built from TRBV12-3 or TRBV12-4 and TRBJ2-7; 7 bases are shared with TRBD1. The CDR3 totals 14 residues. With 3 bases clipped from V and 2 bases from J, the junction kept 4 bases outside the gene matches. CDR3 in amino acids: CASSFITGAYEQYF. As DNA, the CDR3 is TGTGCCAGCAGTTTTATTACAGGGGCCTACGAGCAGTACTTC.

This clonotype has a count of ten or more. The rearrangement links TRBV12-3 or TRBV12-4 to TRBJ2-4, with D possibly matching TRBD2 (5 bases). Trimming shortened V by 6 bases and J by 10 bases, and 10 bases separated the two germline ends. The CDR3 sequence is 11 residues long. The CDR3 loop reads CASSSRVIQYF. The CDR3 nucleotides are TGTGCCAGCAGCTCGCGGGTTATTCAGTACTTC.

This clonotype was picked up many times. The rearrangement joins TRBV4-2 to TRBJ2-1; 11 bases fit TRBD2. The junction had 7 bases not matched to a gene; V was cut back by 1 base and J by 8 bases. This CDR3 comprises 16 residues. Germline CDR1 reads LGHNA; CDR2 reads YNFKEQ. CDR3 sequence (DNA): TGTGCCAGCAGCCAAGTATTAGCGGGGGGGCCCTATGAGCAGTTCTTC. It specifies CASSQVLAGGPYEQFF.

The genes are TRBV28 and TRBJ2-5; D is unresolved. V was shortened by 4 bases and J by 1 base, with 16 bases between the two germline ends. CDR3 length equals 16 residues. CDR1 is MDHEN, CDR2 SYDVKM, per germline. In nucleotides, the CDR3 is TGTGCCAGCAGTTCCCGGACCCATCCCGCCCAAGAGACCCAGTACTTC. It encodes CASSSRTHPAQETQYF.

This clonotype was picked up many times. The gene calls are TRBV15 and TRBJ2-3, with 7 positions matching TRBD2. Trimming removed 0 bases from V and 0 bases from J; junction bases left unmatched: 3. CDR3 length: 16 amino acids. Germline V gene sequence: CDR1 LNHNV, CDR2 YYDKDF (reference sequence). CDR3 bases: TGTGCCACCAGCAGAGATGGGGGGGTAAGCACAGATACGCAGTATTTT. Translated, it gives CATSRDGGVSTDTQYF. The whole variable domain, remainder taken from reference TRBV15 and TRBJ2-3, is DAMVIQNPRYQVTQFGKPVTLSCSQTLNHNVMYWYQQKSSQAPKLLFHYYDKDFNNEADTPDNFQSRRPNTSFCFLDIRSPGLGDTAMYLCATSRDGGVSTDTQYFGPGTRLTVL.

V gene TRBV5-1 combines with J gene TRBJ1-2, with unresolved D. The CDR3 is made up of 15 amino acids. Per the germline V gene, CDR1 is SGHRS and CDR2 is YFSETQ. V gave up 0 bases and J gave up 3 bases, with 12 bases separating them. CDR3 nucleotides: TGCGCCAGCAGCTTGGCCCTGGGTGGGCACTATGGCTACACCTTC. Its translation is CASSLALGGHYGYTF.

The chain recombines TRBV20-1 with TRBJ1-5; 9 bases map to TRBD1. Unmatched junction bases numbered 5, after V lost 5 bases and J lost 0 bases. The length of the CDR3 is 15 residues. CDR1 and CDR2 from the germline V gene are DFQATT and SNEGSKA (reference sequence). The DNA for the CDR3 is TGCAGTGCTCTAGGACAGGGGTATAGCAATCAGCCCCAGCATTTT. It translates to CSALGQGYSNQPQHF.

This clonotype has ten or more counts. The chain employs TRBV11-2 and TRBJ2-7; 12 bases are shared with TRBD2. The J segment lost 4 bases and the V segment lost 3 bases, leaving 1 base of the junction unmatched. Germline CDR1 is SGHAT and CDR2 is FQNNGV. This CDR3 has 14 residues. The DNA for the CDR3 is TGTGCCAGCAGCTTGACTAGCGGGGGTTACGAGCAGTACTTC. Translated: CASSLTSGGYEQYF.

In this sample, this clonotype turned up many times. Here the CDR3 omits its conserved ending phenylalanine or tryptophan, so a read error is the likely source. Because the CDR3's place on the DNA is in doubt, the DNA is left out and the CDR3 is given as listed by TCRdb. The chain has TRBV7-9 and TRBJ2-5; the table assigns TRBD1, which was not confirmed against the DNA. Germline V lookup: CDR1 SEHNR, CDR2 FQNEAQ (reference sequence). The CDR3 region is 9 residues in length, termini included. This chain's CDR3 is CASSLGAGG.

This clonotype was counted ten times or more. In nucleotides, the CDR3 is TGCAGCGTTGCCTTGAGAGGTACTGGCGACGAGCAGTACTTC. Encoded protein: CSVALRGTGDEQYF. The genes are TRBV29-1 and TRBJ2-7; D not resolved. V lost 4 bases, J lost 5 bases, and 18 bases lay in between. Germline CDR1 reads SQVTM; CDR2 reads ANQGSEA. The CDR3 spans 14 residues.

The sample holds many counts of this clonotype. The gene calls are TRBV28 and TRBJ2-3; maybe TRBD1 (5 bases). This CDR3 spans 16 amino acids. Germline assignment: CDR1 MDHEN and CDR2 SYDVKM. Trimming left V 3 bases short and J 6 bases short, with 19 bases between. CDR3 region: CASSFLWSASGDTQYF. The CDR3 nucleotides read TGTGCCAGCAGTTTCTTGTGGTCGGCTTCAGGGGATACGCAGTATTTT.

In this sample, this clonotype turned up many times. The chain uses TRBV5-1 and TRBJ2-7; D unclear. The germline V and J ends were trimmed by 2 bases and 5 bases, with 14 bases remaining between them. CDR3 length: 14 residues. CDR1 SGHRS and CDR2 YFSETQ come from the germline V gene. The CDR3 DNA reads as TGCGCCAGCAGCTTTGTCGACTCGACGCACGAGCAGTACTTC. It yields the protein CASSFVDSTHEQYF.